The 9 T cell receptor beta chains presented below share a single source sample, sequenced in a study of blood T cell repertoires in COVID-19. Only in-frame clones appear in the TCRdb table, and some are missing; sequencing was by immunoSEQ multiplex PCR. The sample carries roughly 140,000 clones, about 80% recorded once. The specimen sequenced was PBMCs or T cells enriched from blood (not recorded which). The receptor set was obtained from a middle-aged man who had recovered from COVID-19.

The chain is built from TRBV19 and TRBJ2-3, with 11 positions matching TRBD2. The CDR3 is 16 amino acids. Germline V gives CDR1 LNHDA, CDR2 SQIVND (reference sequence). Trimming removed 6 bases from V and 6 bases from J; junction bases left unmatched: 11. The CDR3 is CASRVVAGGPMDTQYF. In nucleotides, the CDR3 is TGTGCCAGTAGGGTTGTAGCGGGGGGGCCGATGGATACGCAGTATTTT.

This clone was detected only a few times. CDR3 in DNA: TGTGCCAGCAGCTTAGTGTATGGGCCCGACACCATATATTTT. Translating it yields CASSLVYGPDTIYF. This chain uses TRBV7-2 with TRBJ1-3; D unresolved. Germline V gene lookup returns CDR1 SGHTA and CDR2 FQGNSA. The CDR3 totals 14 residues. The V end was cut by 1 base, the J end by 8 bases, with 12 bases between.

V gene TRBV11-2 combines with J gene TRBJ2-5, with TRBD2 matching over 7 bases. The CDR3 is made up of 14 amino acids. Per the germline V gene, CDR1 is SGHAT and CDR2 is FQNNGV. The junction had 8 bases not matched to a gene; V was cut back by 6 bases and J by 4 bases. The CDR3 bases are TGTGCCAGCAGTGGACTAGTGTTGGGAGAGACCCAGTACTTC. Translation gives CASSGLVLGETQYF.

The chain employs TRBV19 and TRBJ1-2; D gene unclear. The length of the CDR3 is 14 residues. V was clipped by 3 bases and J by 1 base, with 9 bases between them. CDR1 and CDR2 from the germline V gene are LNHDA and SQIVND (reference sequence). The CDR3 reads CASSISHLNYGYTF. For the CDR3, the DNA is TGTGCCAGTAGTATTTCACATCTTAACTATGGCTACACCTTC.

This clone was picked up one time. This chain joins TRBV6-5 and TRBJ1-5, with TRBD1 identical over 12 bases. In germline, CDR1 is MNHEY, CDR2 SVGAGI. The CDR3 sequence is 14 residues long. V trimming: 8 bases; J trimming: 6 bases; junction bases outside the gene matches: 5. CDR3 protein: CASWGQGAVQPQHF. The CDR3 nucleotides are TGTGCCAGCTGGGGACAGGGGGCGGTTCAGCCCCAGCATTTT.

In DNA, the CDR3 is TGTGCCAGCAGCCAAGGAACAGTTGGGAGCACTGAAGCTTTCTTT. It yields the protein CASSQGTVGSTEAFF. This sequence joins TRBV3-1 (or the pseudogene TRBV3-2) and TRBJ1-1; D gene ambiguous. The germline V gene has CDR1 LGHDT and CDR2 YNNKEL (reference sequence). The CDR3 sequence is 15 residues long. V gave up 1 base and J gave up 4 bases, with 13 bases separating them.

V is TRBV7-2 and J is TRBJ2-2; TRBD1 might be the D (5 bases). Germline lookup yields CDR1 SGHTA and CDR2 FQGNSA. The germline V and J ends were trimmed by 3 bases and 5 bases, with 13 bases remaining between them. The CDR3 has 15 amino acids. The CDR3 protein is CASSFTGSPTGELFF. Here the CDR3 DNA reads TGTGCCAGCAGCTTTACAGGTTCCCCAACCGGGGAGCTGTTTTTT.

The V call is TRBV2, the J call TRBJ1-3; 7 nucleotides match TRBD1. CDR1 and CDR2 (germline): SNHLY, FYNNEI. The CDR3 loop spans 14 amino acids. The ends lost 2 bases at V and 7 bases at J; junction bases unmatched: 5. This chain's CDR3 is CASSEQGGGNTIYF. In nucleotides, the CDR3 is TGTGCCAGCAGTGAACAAGGGGGCGGGAACACCATATATTTT.

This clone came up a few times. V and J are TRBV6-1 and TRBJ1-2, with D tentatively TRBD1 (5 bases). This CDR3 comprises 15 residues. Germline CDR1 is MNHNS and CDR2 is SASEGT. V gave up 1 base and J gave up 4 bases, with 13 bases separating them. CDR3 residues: CASSEDGGEGYGYTF. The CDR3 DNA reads TGTGCCAGCAGTGAAGACGGAGGGGAGGGCTATGGCTACACCTTC.